This TCR beta chain is from a study of blood T cell repertoires in COVID-19. Study in general: Whether acute or convalescent, the COVID-19 samples came from the United States, Italy and Spain. T cells, B-cell-depleted T cells, or PBMCs supplied cDNA or gDNA.

This clone was recorded once. The CDR3 contains 16 residues. Germline V gene data show CDR1 as SGHTS and CDR2 as YDEGEE. Deletions cut 0 bases from V and 3 bases from J, with 14 bases between. Per the study methods: Reference gene primers were amplified, and this amplification served to estimate nucleated cell counts. The method was immunoSEQ multiplex PCR; TCRdb's version includes in-frame clones alone and lacks a portion of them. D and trimming were read from the DNA, whereas the V and J calls and clone size are those reported in that table. Of 130,000 or so clones listed, approximately 88% are singletons.

This sequence joins TRBV5-8 and TRBJ2-3; D remains unclear. This clonotype was obtained from a man in his fifties or sixties with active or convalescent COVID-19. Sequences were obtained from peripheral blood. CDR3: CASSLGQKYVTDTQYF. The CDR3 bases are TGTGCCAGCAGCTTGGGACAAAAATATGTTACAGATACGCAGTATTTT.